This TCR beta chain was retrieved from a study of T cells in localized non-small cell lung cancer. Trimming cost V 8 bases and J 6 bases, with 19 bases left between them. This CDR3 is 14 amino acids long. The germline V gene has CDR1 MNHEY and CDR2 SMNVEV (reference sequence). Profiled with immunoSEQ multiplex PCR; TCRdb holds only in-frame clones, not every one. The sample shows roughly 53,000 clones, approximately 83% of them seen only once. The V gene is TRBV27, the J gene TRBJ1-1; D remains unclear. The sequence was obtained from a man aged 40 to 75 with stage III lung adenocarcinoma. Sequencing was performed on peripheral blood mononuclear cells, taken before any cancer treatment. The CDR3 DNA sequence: TGTGCCAGCCGCATTTCCGGGAAAAGATCTGAAGCTTTCTTT. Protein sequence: CASRISGKRSEAFF.